These 2 T cell receptor beta chains were sequenced from one sample in a study of blood T cell repertoires in COVID-19. Only in-frame clones appear in the TCRdb table, and some are missing; sequencing was by immunoSEQ multiplex PCR. The sample records 200,000 to 250,000 clones, about 79% being singletons. The source material was peripheral blood. The receptors derive from a man older than 75 with acute or convalescent COVID-19.

This chain links TRBV5-1 with TRBJ1-1; D remains ambiguous. Germline V gene lookup returns CDR1 SGHRS and CDR2 YFSETQ. Trimming stripped 4 bases from V and 0 bases from J, with 10 bases between. CDR3 length: 14 residues. The CDR3 region has the DNA TGCGCCAGCAGCATAGAGACACTGAACACTGAAGCTTTCTTT. The encoded protein is CASSIETLNTEAFF.

The CDR3 DNA sequence: TGCGCCAGCAGCTCCGCCGAGCAGGGGGCGATATACAATGAGCAGTTCTTC. Its translation: CASSSAEQGAIYNEQFF. The rearrangement joins TRBV5-1 to TRBJ2-1; 8 nucleotides match TRBD1. Germline V CDR1 and CDR2: SGHRS, YFSETQ. With V trimmed by 3 bases and J by 4 bases, 12 bases remained unmatched. The CDR3 totals 17 residues. The variable domain in full, with the rest retrieved from reference TRBV5-1 and TRBJ2-1, is KAGVTQTPRYLIKTRGQQVTLSCSPISGHRSVSWYQQTPGQGLQFLFEYFSETQRNKGNFPGRFSGRQFSNSRSEMNVSTLELGDSALYLCASSSAEQGAIYNEQFFGPGTRLTVL.